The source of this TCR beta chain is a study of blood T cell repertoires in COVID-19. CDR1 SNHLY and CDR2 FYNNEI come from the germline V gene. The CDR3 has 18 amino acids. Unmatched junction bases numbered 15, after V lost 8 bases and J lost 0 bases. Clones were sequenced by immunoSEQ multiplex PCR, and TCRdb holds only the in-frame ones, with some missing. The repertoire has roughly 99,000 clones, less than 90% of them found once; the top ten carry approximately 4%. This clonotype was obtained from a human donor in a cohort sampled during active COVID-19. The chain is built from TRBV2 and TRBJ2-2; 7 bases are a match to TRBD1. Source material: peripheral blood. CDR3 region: CASLILDRKGTNTGELFF. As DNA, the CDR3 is TGTGCCAGCCTAATCCTGGACAGGAAAGGGACGAACACCGGGGAGCTGTTTTTT.